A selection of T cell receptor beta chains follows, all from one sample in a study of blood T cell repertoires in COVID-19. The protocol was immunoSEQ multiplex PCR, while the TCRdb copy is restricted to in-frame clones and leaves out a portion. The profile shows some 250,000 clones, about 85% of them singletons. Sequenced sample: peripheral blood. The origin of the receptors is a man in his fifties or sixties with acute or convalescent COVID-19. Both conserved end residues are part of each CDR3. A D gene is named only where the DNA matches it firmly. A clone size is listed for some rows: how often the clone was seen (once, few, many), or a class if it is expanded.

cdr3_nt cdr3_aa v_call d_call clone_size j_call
TGTGCCAGCAGTTTAAGGGACTATTACACCGGGGAGCTGTTTTTT CASSLRDYYTGELFF TRBV28 TRBD2 - TRBJ2-2
TGCAGTGCTAGTCTGTCGGGCAATCAGCCCCAGCATTTT CSASLSGNQPQHF TRBV20-1 - - TRBJ1-5
TGTGCCAGCAGCACAACCAGGGGGCGGGAGCTGTTTTTT CASSTTRGRELFF TRBV11-1 TRBD1 - TRBJ2-2
TGTGCCAGCAGCTTAGGGGCCCTGACAGGGTTGGGCTACGAGCAGTACTTC CASSLGALTGLGYEQYF TRBV7-8 TRBD1 - TRBJ2-7
TGTGCCAGCAGTTTAGGGGACAGGCGCACAGATACGCAGTATTTT CASSLGDRRTDTQYF TRBV27 TRBD1 - TRBJ2-3
TGTGCCTGGACTCTGGGGGCAGGGGGTTGGCGGAGTTCACCCCTCCACTTT CAWTLGAGGWRSSPLHF TRBV30 TRBD1 - TRBJ1-6
TGTGCCAGCAGTTCACTTGGACATTCAAATCAGCCCCAGCATTTT CASSSLGHSNQPQHF TRBV6-5 - - TRBJ1-5
TGTGCCAGTAGTATGACAGGGGCCAATCAGCCCCAGCATTTT CASSMTGANQPQHF TRBV19 TRBD1 few TRBJ1-5
TGTGCCAGCAGCCCCCGGGATGCCGCCTACAATGAGCAGTTCTTC CASSPRDAAYNEQFF TRBV9 - - TRBJ2-1
TGTGCCAGCAGTTTTGCCGGGGGGGAGCTGTTTTTT CASSFAGGELFF TRBV12-3/TRBV12-4 - once TRBJ2-2
TGTGCCAGCAGCTCCACACCGGGACAGCGACTCTACGAGCAGTACTTC CASSSTPGQRLYEQYF TRBV7-9 TRBD1 - TRBJ2-7
TGTGCCTGGAGTGTAGAGGGTCATACGCAGTATTTT CAWSVEGHTQYF TRBV30 - few TRBJ2-3
TGTGCCAGTAGCCCAACTAGCGGGGGGGCCGTCGGAAATGAGCAGTTCTTC CASSPTSGGAVGNEQFF TRBV19 TRBD2 once TRBJ2-1
TGTGCCAGCAGTTTAATTCCCCCATTTCGAGGCCCGTCACCCCTCCACTTT CASSLIPPFRGPSPLHF TRBV27 - - TRBJ1-6
TGTGCCAGCAGCCCTGGGAGCTCCTATAATTCACCCCTCCACTTT CASSPGSSYNSPLHF TRBV11-2 - - TRBJ1-6
TGTGCCAGCAGCTTAGTTTTTGCGGGCTCTGGAAACACCATATATTTT CASSLVFAGSGNTIYF TRBV7-9 - - TRBJ1-3
TGTGCCACCAGCAGACAACACAGTAATGAGCAGTTCTTC CATSRQHSNEQFF TRBV15 - - TRBJ2-1
TGTGCCAGCAGCCCCCTACTAGCGGGAGTCCCAGATACGCAGTATTTT CASSPLLAGVPDTQYF TRBV7-8 TRBD2 - TRBJ2-3
TGTGCCAGCGGTTCTCTGTTAGGGGGCGAAGCTTTCTTT CASGSLLGGEAFF TRBV27 TRBD1 - TRBJ1-1
TGTGCCAGTAGTGAAGACAGGGGAATGGCCTATCGGGATACGCAGTATTTT CASSEDRGMAYRDTQYF TRBV19 TRBD1 once TRBJ2-3
TGTGCCAGCAGCTTAGAGGGGACAGCCACTGAAGCTTTCTTT CASSLEGTATEAFF TRBV7-2 TRBD1 - TRBJ1-1
TGTGCCAGCAGTACCCGGGACACCCATCCCTCCCAGCATTTT CASSTRDTHPSQHF TRBV6-5 - - TRBJ1-5
TGTGCCTGGAGTGTAATAAGGCCCGGGATTGGCACAGATACGCAGTATTTT CAWSVIRPGIGTDTQYF TRBV30 - - TRBJ2-3
TGTGCCAGCAGTTTGAGAGGGATTTACGGCTACACCTTC CASSLRGIYGYTF TRBV27 - - TRBJ1-2
TGTGCCAGCAGCCTAACTCTAGCGGAGTCCTACGAGCAGTACTTC CASSLTLAESYEQYF TRBV28 TRBD2 - TRBJ2-7
TGTGCCAGCAGCCATACACGGGGAAGCTATGGCTACACCTTC CASSHTRGSYGYTF TRBV28 - - TRBJ1-2
TGTGCCACCCAGGGACACCGCTATGGCTACACCTTC CATQGHRYGYTF TRBV2 - - TRBJ1-2
TGTGCCAGTAGTACGGACAGGGGCGTGCCCCGTGCCGGGGAGCTGTTTTTT CASSTDRGVPRAGELFF TRBV19 TRBD1 few TRBJ2-2
TGTGCCAGTAGTATACGACAGGCCTATGGCTACACCTTC CASSIRQAYGYTF TRBV19 - once TRBJ1-2
TGTGCCAGCAGCCAAGGCGGGAGCCAAAGGTACGAGCAGTACTTC CASSQGGSQRYEQYF TRBV4-2 TRBD2 - TRBJ2-7
TGTGCCAGCAGCTCCCGTGTGCCCGGGACTCCCTACAATGAGCAGTTCTTC CASSSRVPGTPYNEQFF TRBV4-2 - - TRBJ2-1
TGTGCCAGCAGTCCCAGGGGGCAGCAGCCCCAGCATTTT CASSPRGQQPQHF TRBV27 TRBD1 - TRBJ1-5
TGTGCCTGGAGCCGGGACTCACCCTACGAGCAGTACTTC CAWSRDSPYEQYF TRBV30 - once TRBJ2-7
TGTGCCAGTAGTACCTCCGGGACAGGGGGCGTTAGGAGGGTGGAGCAGTACTTC CASSTSGTGGVRRVEQYF TRBV19 TRBD1 - TRBJ2-7
TGTGCCAGCAGCCCTAGACAGGGGGACACCGGGGAGCTGTTTTTT CASSPRQGDTGELFF TRBV9 TRBD1 - TRBJ2-2
TGTGCCAGTAGTATCCAGGGGTCGAGCACTGAAGCTTTCTTT CASSIQGSSTEAFF TRBV19 - - TRBJ1-1
TGTGCCAGCAGCAAGAGGACAGGCAACAATGAGCAGTTCTTC CASSKRTGNNEQFF TRBV5-8 TRBD1 - TRBJ2-1
TGCGCCAGCAGCCAAGATCGAACAGGGACCGGGGAGCTGTTTTTT CASSQDRTGTGELFF TRBV4-1 - once TRBJ2-2
TGTGCCAGCAGGCGGACAGCGTATAATTCACCCCTCCACTTT CASRRTAYNSPLHF TRBV6-5 - - TRBJ1-6
TGTGCCAGCAGTTCCAGGCTAGCGGTGTCCTACGAGCAGTACTTC CASSSRLAVSYEQYF TRBV6-2/TRBV6-3 TRBD2 - TRBJ2-7
TGTGCCAGTAGTATGGAGGGCGCGGGGACCCTAAACAATGAGCAGTTCTTC CASSMEGAGTLNNEQFF TRBV19 - - TRBJ2-1
TGTGCCACCAGCAGGCCCACCGGGACATTCAACGAGCAGTACTTC CATSRPTGTFNEQYF TRBV15 - - TRBJ2-7
TGCGCCAGCAGCCAAAGATTCCTCCTGAGGCCGAGAAATACCGGGGAGCTGTTTTTT CASSQRFLLRPRNTGELFF TRBV4-1 - - TRBJ2-2
TGTGCCAGCAGCTCCCATGGCGGGGGATGGGATCAGCCCCAGCATTTT CASSSHGGGWDQPQHF TRBV27 - once TRBJ1-5
TGTGCCAGCAGCCAAGACCTTCGCCGGGGCGGGAGGGCCGACCAAGAGACCCAGTACTTC CASSQDLRRGGRADQETQYF TRBV3-1/TRBV3-2 TRBD2 - TRBJ2-5
TGTGCCAGCAGCCCCTATCAACAGGGGTCGCAAGAGACCCAGTACTTC CASSPYQQGSQETQYF TRBV11-1 TRBD1 - TRBJ2-5
TGTGCCAGCAGTCTGGGGACTAGGGGCACAGATACGCAGTATTTT CASSLGTRGTDTQYF TRBV6-4 TRBD2 few TRBJ2-3